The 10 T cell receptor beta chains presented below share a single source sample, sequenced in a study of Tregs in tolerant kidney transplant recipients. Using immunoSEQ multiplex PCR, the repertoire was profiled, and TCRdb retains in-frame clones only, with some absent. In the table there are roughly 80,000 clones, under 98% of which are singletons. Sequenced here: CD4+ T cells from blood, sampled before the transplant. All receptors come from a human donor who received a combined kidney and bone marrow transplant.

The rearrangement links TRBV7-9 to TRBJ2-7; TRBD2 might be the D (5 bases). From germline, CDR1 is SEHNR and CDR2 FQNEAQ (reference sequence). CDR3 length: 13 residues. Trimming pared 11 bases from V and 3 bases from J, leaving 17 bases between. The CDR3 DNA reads TGTGCCCACGTCCGGCTAGCAAGCTACGAGCAGTACTTC. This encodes CAHVRLASYEQYF.

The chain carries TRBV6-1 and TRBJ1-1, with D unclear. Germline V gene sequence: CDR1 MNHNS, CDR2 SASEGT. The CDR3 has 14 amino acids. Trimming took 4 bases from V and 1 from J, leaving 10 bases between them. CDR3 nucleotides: TGTGCCAGCAGTGCAAACCAGTGGAACACTGAAGCTTTCTTT. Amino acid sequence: CASSANQWNTEAFF.

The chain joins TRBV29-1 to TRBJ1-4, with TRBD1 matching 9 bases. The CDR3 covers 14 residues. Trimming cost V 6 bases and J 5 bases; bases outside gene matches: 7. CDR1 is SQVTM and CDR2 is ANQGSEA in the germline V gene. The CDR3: CSVGRTGVNEKLFF. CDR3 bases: TGCAGCGTCGGGAGGACAGGGGTAAATGAAAAACTGTTTTTT.

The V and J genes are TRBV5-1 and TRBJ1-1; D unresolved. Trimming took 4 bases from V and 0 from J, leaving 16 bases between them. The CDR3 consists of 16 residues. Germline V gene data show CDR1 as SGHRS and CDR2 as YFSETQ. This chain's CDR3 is CASSPRGPIMNTEAFF. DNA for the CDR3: TGCGCCAGCAGCCCCCGGGGTCCAATTATGAACACTGAAGCTTTCTTT.

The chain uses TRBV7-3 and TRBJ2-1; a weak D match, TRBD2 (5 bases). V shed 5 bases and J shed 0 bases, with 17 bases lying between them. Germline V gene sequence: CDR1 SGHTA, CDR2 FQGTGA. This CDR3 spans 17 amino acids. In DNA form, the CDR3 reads TGTGCCAGCAGCCCAAATCTCATGAGGGCCTCCTACAATGAGCAGTTCTTC. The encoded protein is CASSPNLMRASYNEQFF.

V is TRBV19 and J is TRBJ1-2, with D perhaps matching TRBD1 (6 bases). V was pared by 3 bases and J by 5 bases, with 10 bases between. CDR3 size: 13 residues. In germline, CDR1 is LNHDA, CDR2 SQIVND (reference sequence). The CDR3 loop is CASSIRTAYGYTF. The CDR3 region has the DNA TGTGCCAGTAGTATCAGGACAGCTTATGGCTACACCTTC.

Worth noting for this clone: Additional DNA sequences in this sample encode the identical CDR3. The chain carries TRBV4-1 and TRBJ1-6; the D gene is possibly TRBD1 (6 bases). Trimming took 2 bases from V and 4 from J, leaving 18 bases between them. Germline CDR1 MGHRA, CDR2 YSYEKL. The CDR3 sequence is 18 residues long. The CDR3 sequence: CASSQLTGLSSYNSPLHF. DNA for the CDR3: TGCGCCAGCAGCCAACTTACAGGGCTCAGCTCTTATAATTCACCCCTCCACTTT.

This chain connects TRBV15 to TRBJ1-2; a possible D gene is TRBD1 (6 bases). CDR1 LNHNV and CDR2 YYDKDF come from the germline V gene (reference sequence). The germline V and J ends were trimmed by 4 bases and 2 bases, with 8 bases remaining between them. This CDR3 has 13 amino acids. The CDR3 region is CATSIDRNYGYTF. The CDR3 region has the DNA TGTGCCACCAGCATCGACAGGAACTATGGCTACACCTTC.

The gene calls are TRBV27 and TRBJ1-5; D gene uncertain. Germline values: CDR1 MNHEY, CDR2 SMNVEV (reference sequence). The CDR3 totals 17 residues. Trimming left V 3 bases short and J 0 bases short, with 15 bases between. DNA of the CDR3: TGTGCCAGCAGTTTGTCCGGTCTTGCCAATAGCAATCAGCCCCAGCATTTT. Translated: CASSLSGLANSNQPQHF.

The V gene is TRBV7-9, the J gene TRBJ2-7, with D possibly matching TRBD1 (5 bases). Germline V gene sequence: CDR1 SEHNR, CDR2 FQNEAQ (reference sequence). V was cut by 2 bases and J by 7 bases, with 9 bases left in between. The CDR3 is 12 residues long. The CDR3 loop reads CASSLYNREQYF. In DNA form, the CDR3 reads TGTGCCAGCAGCTTATACAACAGGGAGCAGTACTTC.